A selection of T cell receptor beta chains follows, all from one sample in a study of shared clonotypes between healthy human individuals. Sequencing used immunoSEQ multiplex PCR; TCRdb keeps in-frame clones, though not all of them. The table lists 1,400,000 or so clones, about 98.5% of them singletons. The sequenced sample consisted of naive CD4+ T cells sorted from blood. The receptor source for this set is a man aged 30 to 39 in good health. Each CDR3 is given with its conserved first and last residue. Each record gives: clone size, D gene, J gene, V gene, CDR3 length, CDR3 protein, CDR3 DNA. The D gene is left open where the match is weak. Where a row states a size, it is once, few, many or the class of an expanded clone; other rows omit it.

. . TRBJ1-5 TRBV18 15 CASSLGGASNQPQHF TGTGCCAGCTCACTCGGGGGGGCGTCCAATCAGCCCCAGCATTTT
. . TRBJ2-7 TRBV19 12 CASSLGGGEQYF TGTGCCAGTAGTCTGGGGGGTGGCGAGCAGTACTTC
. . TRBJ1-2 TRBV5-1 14 CASSLIQGGSGYTF TGCGCCAGCAGCTTGATACAGGGCGGGTCTGGCTACACCTTC
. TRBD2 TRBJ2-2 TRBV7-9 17 CASSFGTSGKWIGELFF TGTGCCAGCAGCTTCGGGACTAGCGGGAAGTGGATCGGGGAGCTGTTTTTT
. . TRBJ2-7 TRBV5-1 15 CASSLPGSSSYEQYF TGCGCCAGCAGCTTACCGGGGTCGAGCTCCTACGAGCAGTACTTC
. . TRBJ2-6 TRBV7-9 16 CASSLVGGVGANVLTF TGTGCCAGCAGCTTAGTTGGCGGGGTTGGGGCCAACGTCCTGACTTTC
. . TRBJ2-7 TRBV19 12 CASSRGLYEQYF TGTGCCAGTAGCCGGGGGCTCTACGAGCAGTACTTC
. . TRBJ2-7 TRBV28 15 CASSYPRGSHYEQYF TGTGCCAGCAGTTACCCTAGGGGCAGTCACTACGAGCAGTACTTC
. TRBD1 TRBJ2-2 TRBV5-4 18 CASSFGAGTGVYTGELFF TGTGCCAGCAGCTTTGGGGCCGGGACAGGAGTATACACCGGGGAGCTGTTTTTT
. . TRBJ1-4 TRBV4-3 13 CASSQVHTEKLFF TGCGCCAGCAGCCAAGTCCATACTGAAAAACTGTTTTTT
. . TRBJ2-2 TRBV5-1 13 CASSLKGSGELFF TGCGCCAGCAGCTTGAAAGGTAGCGGGGAGCTGTTTTTT
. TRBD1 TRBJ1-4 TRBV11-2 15 CASSYYGQGGEKLFF TGTGCCAGCAGTTATTATGGACAGGGTGGCGAAAAACTGTTTTTT
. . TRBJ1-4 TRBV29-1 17 CSVEDRGDRGTNEKLFF TGCAGCGTTGAAGATCGTGGGGATCGTGGAACTAATGAAAAACTGTTTTTT
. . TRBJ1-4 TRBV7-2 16 CASSPHPGLGNEKLFF TGTGCCAGCAGCCCGCACCCAGGGTTGGGAAATGAAAAACTGTTTTTT
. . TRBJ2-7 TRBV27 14 CASRRLGGNYEQYF TGTGCCAGCCGCCGGTTAGGGGGTAACTACGAGCAGTACTTC
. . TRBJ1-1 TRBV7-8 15 CASSLARGGNTEAFF TGTGCCAGCAGCTTAGCGCGGGGGGGGAACACTGAAGCTTTCTTT
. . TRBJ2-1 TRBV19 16 CASSIRQGSLDNEQFF TGTGCCAGTAGTATAAGGCAGGGTTCCCTTGACAATGAGCAGTTCTTC
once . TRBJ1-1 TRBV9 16 CASSVGVTGWDTEAFF TGTGCCAGCAGCGTAGGCGTCACAGGGTGGGACACTGAAGCTTTCTTT